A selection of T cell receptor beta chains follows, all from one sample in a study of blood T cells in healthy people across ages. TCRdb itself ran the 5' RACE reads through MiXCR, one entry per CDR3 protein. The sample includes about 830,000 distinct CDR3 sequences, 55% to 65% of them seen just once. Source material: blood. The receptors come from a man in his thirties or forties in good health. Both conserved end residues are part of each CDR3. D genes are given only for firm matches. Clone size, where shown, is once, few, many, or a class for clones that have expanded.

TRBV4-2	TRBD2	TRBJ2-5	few	TGTGCCAGCAGCCAAGGGCTAGCGGGGGAGACCCAGTACTTC	CASSQGLAGETQYF
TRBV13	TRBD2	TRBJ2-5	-	TGTGCCAGCAGCTTCCTTGGAACTAGCGGGGGACTCCAAGAGACCCAGTACTTC	CASSFLGTSGGLQETQYF
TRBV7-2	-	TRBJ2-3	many	TGTGCCAGCAGCTTAGCGGAGGGGAGCACAGATACGCAGTATTTT	CASSLAEGSTDTQYF
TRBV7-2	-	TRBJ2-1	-	TGTGCCAGCAGCTTAGAAAGGGGGTACCAATCCAATGAGCAGTTCTTC	CASSLERGYQSNEQFF
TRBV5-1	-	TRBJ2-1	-	TGCGCCAGCAGCTTGACAGTTCCTACAAATGAGCAGTTCTTC	CASSLTVPTNEQFF
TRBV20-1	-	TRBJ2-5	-	TGCAGTGCTAGGAAACGGGCAGGGCAAGAGACCCAGTACTTC	CSARKRAGQETQYF
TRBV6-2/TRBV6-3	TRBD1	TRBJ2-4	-	TGTGCCAGCTCATTAAGACAGGGTACGGACATTCAGTACTTC	CASSLRQGTDIQYF
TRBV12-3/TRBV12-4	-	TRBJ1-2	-	TGTGCCAGCAGTGCGCTCAGATTAGGGGGCTACACCTTC	CASSALRLGGYTF
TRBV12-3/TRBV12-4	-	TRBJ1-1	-	TGTGCCAGCAGTGTGGGGAGGGGGATAAGGAACACTGAAGCTTTCTTT	CASSVGRGIRNTEAFF
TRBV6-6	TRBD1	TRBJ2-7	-	TGTGCCAGCAGTTTTGACAGGGGCGGCTACGAGCAGTACTTC	CASSFDRGGYEQYF
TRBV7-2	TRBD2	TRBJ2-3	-	TGTGCCAGCAGCTTAGCGGGGCGGGGGTTCACAGATACGCAGTATTTT	CASSLAGRGFTDTQYF
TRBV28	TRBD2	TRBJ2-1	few	TGTGCCAGCAGTCTTGGACTAGCGGGGGGCGGCGAGCAGTTCTTC	CASSLGLAGGGEQFF
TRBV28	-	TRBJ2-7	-	TGTGCCAGCAAAATCCAGGCCGCCTACGAGCAGTACTTC	CASKIQAAYEQYF
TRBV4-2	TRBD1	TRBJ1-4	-	TGTGCCAGCAGCCAAGCCTGGACAGGGTCTGTTGAAAAACTGTTTTTT	CASSQAWTGSVEKLFF
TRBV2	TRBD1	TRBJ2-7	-	TGTGCCAGCAGGGACACAGGGGCGGACGAGCAGTACTTC	CASRDTGADEQYF
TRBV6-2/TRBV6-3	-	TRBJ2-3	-	TGTGCCAGCAGTTACCGCCCAGATACGCAGTATTTT	CASSYRPDTQYF
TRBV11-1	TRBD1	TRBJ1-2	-	TGTGCCAGCAGCTTACTGCAGGGGGCAGATGGCTACACCTTC	CASSLLQGADGYTF
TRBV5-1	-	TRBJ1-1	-	TGCGCCAGCAGAGAAGGATGGAGGGAAACTGAAGCTTTCTTT	CASREGWRETEAFF
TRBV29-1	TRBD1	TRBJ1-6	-	TGCAGCGTTAAAACAGGGGGCGATTCACCCCTCCACTTT	CSVKTGGDSPLHF
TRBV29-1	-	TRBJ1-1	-	TGCAGCGTTGCCGGGGAAGATAACACTGAAGCTTTCTTT	CSVAGEDNTEAFF
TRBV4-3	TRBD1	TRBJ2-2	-	TGCGCCAGCAGCCAAGACTCCTACGACAGGGCTGTCACCGGGGAGCTGTTTTTT	CASSQDSYDRAVTGELFF
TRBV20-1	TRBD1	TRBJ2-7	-	TGCAGTGCTAGACAAGCCGGGACAGGGAAGTCCTACGAGCAGTACTTC	CSARQAGTGKSYEQYF
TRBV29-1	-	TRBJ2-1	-	TGCGGCGTTGAAGAGGAGGGCTACAATGAGCAGTTCTTC	CGVEEEGYNEQFF
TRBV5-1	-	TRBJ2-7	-	TGCGCCAGCAGCTTGAGAATCGAAGGGGACAATGAGCAGTACTTC	CASSLRIEGDNEQYF